The present T cell receptor (beta chain) was sequenced within a study of vaccination and CD4 T cells after COVID-19. About the study: Drawing of post-COVID samples took place a median about 100 days after diagnosis (range 35 to 161).

The treatment here: roughly 11-day PBMC culture with coronavirus spike peptide pools or control peptides (ViraFEST assay). Scientists ran DNA taken from cultured CD4+ T cells through the Oncomine TCR Beta short-read assay for sequencing. Investigators isolated genomic DNA from cultured CD4+ T cells. TCRdb used MiXCR to reprocess the PCR reads, holding one entry per CDR3 protein. The table includes more than 15,000 distinct CDR3 sequences, roughly 45% detected once. On this clonotype: Its antigen is as yet unknown.

With 4 bases removed from V and 0 bases from J, the gap between germline ends came to 13 bases. This CDR3 is built from 15 residues. Germline V gives CDR1 DFQATT, CDR2 SNEGSKA (reference sequence). This specimen was CD4+ T cells from blood, cultured in vitro, taken before SARS-CoV-2 vaccination. The rearrangement joins TRBV20-1 to TRBJ2-1; D uncertain. The receptor was derived from a human donor who had recovered from COVID-19. The CDR3 DNA sequence: TGCAGTGCTAAGCCACTGTCTAGCTCCTACAATGAGCAGTTCTTC. Its protein product is CSAKPLSSSYNEQFF.